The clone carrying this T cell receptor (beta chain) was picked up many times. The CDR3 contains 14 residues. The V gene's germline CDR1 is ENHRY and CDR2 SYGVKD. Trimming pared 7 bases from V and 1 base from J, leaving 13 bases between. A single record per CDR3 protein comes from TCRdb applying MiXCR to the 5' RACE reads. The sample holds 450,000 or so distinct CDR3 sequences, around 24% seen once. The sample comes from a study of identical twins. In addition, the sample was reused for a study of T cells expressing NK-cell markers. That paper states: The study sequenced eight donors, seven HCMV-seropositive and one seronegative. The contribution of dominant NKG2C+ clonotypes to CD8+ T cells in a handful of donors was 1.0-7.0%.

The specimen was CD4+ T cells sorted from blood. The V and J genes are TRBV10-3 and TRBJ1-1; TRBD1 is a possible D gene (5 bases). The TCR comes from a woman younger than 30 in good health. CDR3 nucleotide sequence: TGTGCCATCATGGGGGATCGGGGGAACACTGAAGCTTTCTTT. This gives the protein CAIMGDRGNTEAFF.